Shown below are 30 T cell receptor beta chains from a single sample sequenced in a study of CD8 T cells in ankylosing spondylitis. TCRdb re-analysed the 5' RACE reads in MiXCR, keeping a single row per CDR3 protein. Of some 270,000 distinct CDR3 sequences in the sample, 18% were seen once. Sequenced input: blood, either unsorted or a sorted T cell fraction (not recorded which). All receptors derive from a male donor with ankylosing spondylitis or in good health (not recorded which).

The chain links TRBV27 to TRBJ2-1; D gene unclear. CDR1 is MNHEY and CDR2 is SMNVEV in the germline V gene (reference sequence). Deletions cut 6 bases from V and 4 bases from J, with 10 bases between. The CDR3 loop spans 13 amino acids. The CDR3 sequence is CASRLGLYNEQFF. The CDR3 DNA sequence: TGTGCCAGCAGGTTGGGCCTTTACAATGAGCAGTTCTTC.

The chain couples TRBV9 to TRBJ2-1; D is tentatively TRBD1 or TRBD2 (5 bases each). CDR3 length: 14 amino acids. V lost 3 bases and J lost 13, with 20 bases in between. The germline CDR1 and CDR2 sequences are SGDLS and YYNGEE. For the CDR3, the DNA is TGTGCCAGCAGCGCTGGATTCACCCGGGACGCCCAGTTCTTC. It translates to CASSAGFTRDAQFF.

This clonotype was seen a handful of times. This chain links TRBV6-4 with TRBJ2-7; D is possibly TRBD1 (5 bases). Trimming left V 5 bases short and J 2 bases short, with 16 bases between. Germline-derived CDR1 and CDR2 are MRHNA and SNTAGT. This CDR3 contains 15 residues. The CDR3 loop reads CASSLGPGYTYEQYF. CDR3 bases: TGTGCCAGCAGTCTGGGGCCAGGGTACACCTACGAGCAGTACTTC.

This clonotype was seen many times. The chain links TRBV14 to TRBJ2-1; TRBD2 agrees at 15 bases. Germline loops: CDR1 SGHDN, CDR2 FVKESK. The CDR3 is 16 residues long. Trimming took 5 bases from V and 9 from J; bases not matched to a gene: 8. The CDR3 nucleotides read TGTGCCAGCAGCTCCGGACTAGCGGGAGGGCTAGCTGAGCAGTTCTTC. The encoded protein is CASSSGLAGGLAEQFF. Full variable domain (rest looked up from reference TRBV14 and TRBJ2-1): EAGVTQFPSHSVIEKGQTVTLRCDPISGHDNLYWYRRVMGKEIKFLLHFVKESKQDESGMPNNRFLAERTGGTYSTLKVQPAELEDSGVYFCASSSGLAGGLAEQFFGPGTRLTVL.

The DNA for the CDR3 is TGTGCCAGCAGCTTCCCCCTGGGACTAGCGGGAGGAGGGGCAGATACGCAGTATTTT. Translated, it gives CASSFPLGLAGGGADTQYF. The chain links TRBV7-6 to TRBJ2-3, with 15 nucleotides matching TRBD2. The CDR3 spans 19 residues. After removal of 3 bases from V and 4 bases from J, the junction contained 11 bases not matched to a gene. Germline CDR1 SGHVS, CDR2 FNYEAQ.

This clonotype turned up a few times. V is TRBV7-9 and J is TRBJ2-7, with 7 bases aligning to TRBD1. Germline CDR1 and CDR2: SEHNR and FQNEAQ (reference sequence). Losses at the gene ends were 0 bases for V and 2 bases for J; bases not matched to a gene: 4. The CDR3 extends over 15 amino acids. CDR3 loop: CASSLAGTETYEQYF. CDR3 DNA: TGTGCCAGCAGCTTAGCGGGGACAGAAACCTACGAGCAGTACTTC.

This clonotype was counted between two and nine times. The CDR3 loop is CASSLTPGLAGPRDYNEQFF. The DNA for the CDR3 is TGTGCCAGCAGTTTAACCCCGGGACTAGCGGGCCCGCGGGACTACAATGAGCAGTTCTTC. This chain uses TRBV12-3 or TRBV12-4 with TRBJ2-1; TRBD2 agrees at 12 bases. The CDR3 contains 20 residues. V was clipped by 2 bases and J by 3 bases; unmatched bases: 14.

The chain employs TRBV11-2 and TRBJ2-7, with a possible D match to TRBD2 (6 bases). Germline loops: CDR1 SGHAT, CDR2 FQNNGV. The CDR3 length is 15 residues. Between the trimmed V and J ends, which lost 5 bases and 0 bases, there was a span of 14 bases. The CDR3 bases are TGTGCCAGCAGCCTCCATGGAGGGAGCTCCTACGAGCAGTACTTC. Translating it yields CASSLHGGSSYEQYF.

This clonotype has a handful of counts. V gene TRBV27 combines with J gene TRBJ2-5; 12 bases map to TRBD2. CDR3 length: 15 amino acids. The V gene's germline CDR1 is MNHEY and CDR2 SMNVEV (reference sequence). The V and J ends lost 5 bases and 5 bases, in that order; junction bases with no gene match: 6. The CDR3 sequence is CASSPLAGGLETQYF. Here the CDR3 DNA reads TGTGCCAGCAGTCCTCTAGCGGGAGGGCTGGAGACCCAGTACTTC.

This clonotype has only a few counts. V is TRBV6-1 and J is TRBJ2-5; D not certain. Germline CDR1 is MNHNS and CDR2 is SASEGT. The CDR3 runs to 16 residues. Trimming pared 6 bases from V and 5 bases from J, leaving 22 bases between. The CDR3, as DNA: TGTGCCAGCAGCATTCCCTCCTTGACACTACCGGAGACCCAGTACTTC. It translates to CASSIPSLTLPETQYF.

In its sample, this clonotype was seen many times. The rearrangement links TRBV29-1 to TRBJ2-1, with D tentatively TRBD2 (6 bases). The V gene lost 5 bases and the J gene lost 6 bases, with 17 bases spanning the gap. The CDR3 sequence is 14 residues long. Germline assignment: CDR1 SQVTM and CDR2 ANQGSEA. The CDR3 spells CSVRQDYYPNEQFF. The CDR3, as DNA: TGCAGCGTTCGGCAGGACTACTACCCCAATGAGCAGTTCTTC.

This clonotype was recorded a few times. The V and J genes are TRBV20-1 and TRBJ2-5; D might be TRBD2 (6 bases). Germline CDR1 reads DFQATT; CDR2 reads SNEGSKA (reference sequence). This CDR3 spans 14 amino acids. The V and J ends lost 5 bases and 5 bases respectively, with 18 bases between them. For the CDR3, the DNA is TGCAGTGCTTGCCGGGACTTAGGCGGGGAGACCCAGTACTTC. Translating gives CSACRDLGGETQYF.

The chain combines TRBV29-1 with TRBJ2-7; 14 bases align to TRBD2. This CDR3 is built from 14 residues. Per germline, CDR1 SQVTM and CDR2 ANQGSEA. The ends lost 5 bases at V and 3 bases at J; junction bases unmatched: 3. CDR3 coding DNA: TGCAGCGTTCTAGGGACTAGCGGGGGCTACGAGCAGTACTTC. It codes for CSVLGTSGGYEQYF.

This clonotype was counted at least ten times. V usage is TRBV5-1 and J usage is TRBJ2-7; TRBD2 is a possible D gene (6 bases). Trimming removed 3 bases at V and 1 base at J, with 8 bases between. The CDR3 spans 13 residues. Germline V CDR1 and CDR2: SGHRS, YFSETQ. The CDR3 is CASSWDLSYEQYF. The CDR3, as DNA: TGCGCCAGCAGCTGGGACTTATCCTACGAGCAGTACTTC.

CDR3 coding DNA: TGTGCCAGCAGCTTAGAGTGGACTAGTTCCTACGAGCAGTACTTC. Protein product: CASSLEWTSSYEQYF. The rearrangement joins TRBV11-2 to TRBJ2-7; 7 bases fit TRBD2. The V gene's germline CDR1 is SGHAT and CDR2 FQNNGV. This CDR3 contains 15 residues. Trimming cost V 0 bases and J 1 base; bases outside gene matches: 3.

The chain combines TRBV12-3 or TRBV12-4 with TRBJ2-7, with D possibly being TRBD2 (5 bases). CDR3 length: 13 amino acids. Trimming cost V 5 bases and J 3 bases, with 11 bases left between them. The CDR3 here is CASSQTGIYEQYF. In DNA, the CDR3 is TGTGCCAGCAGTCAAACCGGGATCTACGAGCAGTACTTC.

This clonotype was counted only a few times. V is TRBV9 and J is TRBJ2-7, with 9 bases identical to TRBD1. CDR1 and CDR2 from the germline V gene are SGDLS and YYNGEE. The CDR3 loop spans 15 amino acids. Trimming at V came to 0 bases and at J to 5 bases, leaving 6 bases not matched to a gene. The CDR3, as DNA: TGTGCCAGCAGCGTAGATGGGACAGGGCAAGACGAGCAGTACTTC. Translated, it gives CASSVDGTGQDEQYF.

The rearrangement uses TRBV5-1 and TRBJ2-7; possible D gene TRBD1, 5 bases. The length of the CDR3 is 15 residues. The ends were cut back, 1 base at V and 0 bases at J, with 11 bases in the middle. Per the germline V gene, CDR1 is SGHRS and CDR2 is YFSETQ. The chain's CDR3 is CASSLLDTYSYEQYF. The CDR3 DNA reads TGCGCCAGCAGCTTGCTGGACACCTACTCCTACGAGCAGTACTTC.

This clonotype was counted a few times. The chain couples TRBV5-1 to TRBJ2-1; 14 positions match TRBD2. Trimming cost V 4 bases and J 9 bases; bases outside gene matches: 9. Looked up from germline, CDR1 is SGHRS and CDR2 is YFSETQ. The CDR3 covers 16 residues. CDR3 sequence (DNA): TGCGCCAGCAGCACGAAGGGACTAGCGGGAGCGGGTGAGCAGTTCTTC. It translates to CASSTKGLAGAGEQFF.

This clonotype appeared a single time. An end of the junction differs from the germline gene, which may be a read error. CDR3 amino acids: CASSRQLSGGPGF. The CDR3 nucleotides read TGTGCCAGCAGCCGGCAGCTTAGCGGGGGACCAGGCTTC. The V gene is TRBV5-6, the J gene TRBJ2-5, with TRBD2 matching over 9 bases. Germline CDR1 SGHDT, CDR2 YYEEEE. The CDR3 contains 13 residues.

The chain uses TRBV6-2 or TRBV6-3 and TRBJ2-3, with D possibly being TRBD1 (6 bases). Germline lookup yields CDR1 MNHEY and CDR2 SVGEGT. CDR3 length: 15 residues. Trimming pared 8 bases from V and 2 bases from J, leaving 17 bases between. As DNA, the CDR3 is TGTGCCAGCCGAATGGCCTGGGACATCACAGATACGCAGTATTTT. Translation: CASRMAWDITDTQYF.

This clonotype was seen repeatedly, ten times or more. The rearrangement joins TRBV5-1 to TRBJ2-7, with TRBD2 matching over 9 bases. The CDR3 extends over 16 amino acids. The germline V gene has CDR1 SGHRS and CDR2 YFSETQ. Losses at the gene ends were 0 bases for V and 3 bases for J; bases not matched to a gene: 7. The CDR3 spells CASSLVVREGLYEQYF. The CDR3 region has the DNA TGCGCCAGCAGCTTGGTGGTGCGGGAGGGCCTCTACGAGCAGTACTTC.

This clonotype has a count of ten or more. The chain uses TRBV29-1 and TRBJ2-1; D gene uncertain. The CDR3 sequence is 13 residues long. The V end was cut by 0 bases, the J end by 6 bases, with 9 bases between. Germline CDR1 and CDR2: SQVTM and ANQGSEA. The CDR3 DNA sequence: TGCAGCGTTGAAGACGGGTTGGGCAATGAGCAGTTCTTC. It is translated as CSVEDGLGNEQFF.

This clonotype appeared a few times. The J gene is TRBJ2-4, the V gene TRBV15; D possibly matches TRBD1 or TRBD2 (6 bases each). Per germline, CDR1 LNHNV and CDR2 YYDKDF (reference sequence). This CDR3 has 16 amino acids. V lost 0 bases to trimming and J lost 8 bases, with 17 bases between them. DNA of the CDR3: TGTGCCACCAGCAGAGATTGGCAGGGGAGGATGGACATTCAGTACTTC. Translation: CATSRDWQGRMDIQYF.

CDR3: CASSEWGEQETQYF. DNA of the CDR3: TGTGCCAGCAGTGAATGGGGGGAGCAAGAGACCCAGTACTTC. J is TRBJ2-5 and V is TRBV25-1, with D possibly TRBD2 on 6 matching bases. Germline CDR1 MGHDK, CDR2 SYGVNS. This CDR3 region has 14 residues. V was shortened by 1 base and J by 2 bases, with 8 bases between the two germline ends.

This clonotype was seen more than once but under ten times. The rearrangement joins TRBV27 to TRBJ2-1, with TRBD1 matching 8 bases. Germline V lookup: CDR1 MNHEY, CDR2 SMNVEV (reference sequence). Germline trimming cut 5 bases from V and 8 bases from J; bases unmatched to any gene: 11. This CDR3 has 15 amino acids. The CDR3 loop is CASSPPGQVWDEQFF. The DNA of the CDR3 is TGTGCCAGCAGTCCCCCGGGACAGGTCTGGGATGAGCAGTTCTTC.

The sample holds many counts of this clonotype. The V and J genes are TRBV2 and TRBJ2-1; a weak D match, TRBD2 (6 bases). The ends were cut back, 7 bases at V and 0 bases at J, with 19 bases in the middle. CDR3 length: 17 amino acids. Germline V lookup: CDR1 SNHLY, CDR2 FYNNEI. CDR3: CASNGGLAESSYNEQFF. CDR3 sequence (DNA): TGTGCCAGCAACGGGGGTCTAGCCGAGAGCTCCTACAATGAGCAGTTCTTC.

A few counts support this clonotype. The chain employs TRBV4-3 and TRBJ2-3; D might be TRBD2 (5 bases). The CDR3 runs to 15 residues. Trimming took 0 bases from V and 3 from J, leaving 10 bases between them. Germline loops: CDR1 LGHNA, CDR2 YSLEER. The CDR3 loop reads CASSQDNEGTDTQYF. The CDR3 nucleotides read TGCGCCAGCAGCCAAGATAACGAGGGTACAGATACGCAGTATTTT.

The rearrangement links TRBV4-3 to TRBJ2-2; the D gene is possibly TRBD1 (5 bases). CDR1 is LGHNA, CDR2 YSLEER, per germline. V lost 1 base to trimming and J lost 5 bases, with 14 bases between them. The CDR3 loop spans 16 amino acids. As DNA, the CDR3 is TGCGCCAGCAGCCAAGGACTCCTGCCAGGGACCGGGGAGCTGTTTTTT. It codes for CASSQGLLPGTGELFF.

The rearrangement uses TRBV5-1 and TRBJ2-5; D gene ambiguous. This CDR3 spans 15 amino acids. Germline-derived CDR1 and CDR2 are SGHRS and YFSETQ. Trimming removed 7 bases at V and 3 bases at J, with 19 bases between. The CDR3 DNA reads TGCGCCAGCTCGGGCGTAACTTACAACGAAGAGACCCAGTACTTC. Amino acid sequence: CASSGVTYNEETQYF.